A selection of T cell receptor beta chains follows, all from one sample in a study of cytomegalovirus exposure and HLA in healthy donors. TCRdb keeps only in-frame clones here, not all; method: immunoSEQ multiplex PCR. The data hold about 160,000 clones, with roughly 80% observed a single time. The source material was PBMCs. All receptors derive from a woman aged 30 to 39 in good health and CMV-seronegative. CDR3s include the opening cysteine and the closing phenylalanine or tryptophan. D genes are given only for firm matches. The listing skips clone size in some rows; elsewhere it reads once, few, many or a size class.

v_call	clone_size	cdr3_length	j_call	d_call	cdr3_nt	cdr3_aa
TRBV30	NA	12	TRBJ1-3	NA	TGTGCCTGGAGTGTACGGGGAAACACCATATATTTT	CAWSVRGNTIYF
TRBV11-2	few	15	TRBJ1-2	NA	TGTGCCAGCAGCTTAGTGAATGCCCGAGGGAAAGGCTACACCTTC	CASSLVNARGKGYTF
TRBV5-4	NA	15	TRBJ2-7	TRBD2	TGTGCCAGCAGCTTTCGGGGGGGCCTAATGTACGAGCAGTACTTC	CASSFRGGLMYEQYF
TRBV28	NA	15	TRBJ1-5	NA	TGTGCCAGCGTTACCTCAGGCAGGGAAAATCAGCCCCAGCATTTT	CASVTSGRENQPQHF
TRBV27	NA	14	TRBJ2-7	TRBD1	TGTGCCAGCCGCCTGGGACAGGTCCCGTACGAGCAGTACTTC	CASRLGQVPYEQYF
TRBV2	NA	15	TRBJ1-1	NA	TGTGCCAGCAGTGAAGCACGGGGGGTAAGGTCTGAAGCTTTCTTT	CASSEARGVRSEAFF
TRBV2	once	13	TRBJ2-7	TRBD1	TGTGCCAGCAGTGGACAGGGTACGCGGGAGCAGTACTTC	CASSGQGTREQYF
TRBV27	NA	14	TRBJ2-2	TRBD1	TGTGCCAGCAGTACCGGCCCAGGGGGCCGGGAGCTGTTTTTT	CASSTGPGGRELFF
TRBV6-1	NA	15	TRBJ1-2	NA	TGTGCCAGCAGTGAAGGGAAATACAGGGTCTATGGCTACACCTTC	CASSEGKYRVYGYTF
TRBV5-1	few	15	TRBJ2-1	TRBD1	TGCGCCAGCAGCTTTGCAGGACAGGGGAACAATGAGCAGTTCTTC	CASSFAGQGNNEQFF
TRBV5-1	once	14	TRBJ1-1	NA	TGCGCCAGCAGCTCGTCGGGAGATGGCACTGAAGCTTTCTTT	CASSSSGDGTEAFF
TRBV5-1	once	15	TRBJ2-4	TRBD2	TGCGCCAGCAGCTCGGGGGGGGCGGGGAAAAACATTCAGTACTTC	CASSSGGAGKNIQYF
TRBV6-5	NA	14	TRBJ1-2	TRBD1	TGTGCCAGCAGTTCAGACAGGGGGCTAGGTAGCTACACCTTC	CASSSDRGLGSYTF
TRBV9	NA	17	TRBJ2-3	TRBD2	TGTGCCAGCAGCCCCAGTAGGACTAGCGGGGGCACAGATACGCAGTATTTT	CASSPSRTSGGTDTQYF
TRBV7-9	few	12	TRBJ1-5	NA	TGTGCCAGCAGCTCCGGGGGGCAGCCCCAGCATTTT	CASSSGGQPQHF